This record looks at one TCR beta chain sequence and its context. Cells stained for CD3, CD4, CD8, CD45RA, CD27 and viability were sorted into four CD45RA/CD27 subsets. The data are from a study of naive and memory T cell subsets. The ends lost 5 bases at V and 4 bases at J; junction bases unmatched: 12. The CDR3 is 17 amino acids. Both TRBC1 and TRBC2 were covered by a beta constant-region primer of two equimolar oligonucleotides. Nested alpha and beta constant-region primers with the SP2 primer drove four PCR rounds on ligated cDNA. TCRdb re-analysed the UMI-ligation and nested PCR reads in MiXCR, keeping a single row per CDR3 protein. The sample lists over 100,000 distinct CDR3 sequences, just over 35% occurring once.

This TCR was recovered from a human donor in good health. The specimen sequenced was central memory CD4+ T cells from blood. The V gene is TRBV12-3 or TRBV12-4, the J gene TRBJ1-5; 9 nucleotides match TRBD1. CDR3 residues: CASSGQGSDGGNQPQHF. The DNA for the CDR3 is TGTGCCAGCAGTGGACAGGGGTCCGACGGGGGAAATCAGCCCCAGCATTTT.